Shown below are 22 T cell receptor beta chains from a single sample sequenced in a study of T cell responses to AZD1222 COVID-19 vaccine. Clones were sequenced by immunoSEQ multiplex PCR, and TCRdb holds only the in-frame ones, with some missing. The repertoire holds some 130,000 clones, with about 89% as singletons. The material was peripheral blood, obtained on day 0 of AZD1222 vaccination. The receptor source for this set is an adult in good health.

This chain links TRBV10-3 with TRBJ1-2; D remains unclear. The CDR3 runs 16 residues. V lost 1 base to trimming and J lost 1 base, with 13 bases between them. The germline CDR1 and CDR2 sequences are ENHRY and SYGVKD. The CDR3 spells CAISEFVREINYGYTF. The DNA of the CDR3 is TGTGCCATCAGTGAGTTCGTGAGGGAAATTAACTATGGCTACACCTTC.

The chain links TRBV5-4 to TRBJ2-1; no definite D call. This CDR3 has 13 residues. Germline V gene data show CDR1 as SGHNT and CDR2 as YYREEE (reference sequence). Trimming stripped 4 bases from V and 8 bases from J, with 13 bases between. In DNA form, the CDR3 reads TGTGCCAGCAGCCCCTCGAGGCTGGATGAGCAGTTCTTC. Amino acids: CASSPSRLDEQFF.

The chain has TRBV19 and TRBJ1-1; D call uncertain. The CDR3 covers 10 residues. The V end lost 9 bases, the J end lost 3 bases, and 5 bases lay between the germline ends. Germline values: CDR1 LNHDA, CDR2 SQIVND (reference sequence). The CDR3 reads CASFYTEAFF. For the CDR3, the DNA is TGTGCCAGCTTTTACACTGAAGCTTTCTTT.

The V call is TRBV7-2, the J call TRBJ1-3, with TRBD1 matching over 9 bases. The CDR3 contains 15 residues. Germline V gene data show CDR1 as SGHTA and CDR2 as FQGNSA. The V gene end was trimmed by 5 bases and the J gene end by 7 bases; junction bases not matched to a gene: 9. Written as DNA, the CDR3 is TGTGCCAGCAGCCACCGGGACAGGGTCTTGAACACCATATATTTT. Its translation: CASSHRDRVLNTIYF.

CDR3 coding DNA: TGCAGCGTTTCGGGGTACAGGGCGGTTGGCTACACCTTC. This sequence encodes CSVSGYRAVGYTF. This chain joins TRBV29-1 and TRBJ1-2; weak D call: TRBD1 (6 bases). This CDR3 has 13 residues. V lost 5 bases, J lost 7 bases, and 17 bases lay in between. CDR1 SQVTM and CDR2 ANQGSEA come from the germline V gene.

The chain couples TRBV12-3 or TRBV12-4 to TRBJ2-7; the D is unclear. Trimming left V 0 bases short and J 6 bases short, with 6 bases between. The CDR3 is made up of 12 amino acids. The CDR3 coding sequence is TGTGCCAGCAGTTTAGCGCGCGCCGAGCAGTACTTC. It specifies CASSLARAEQYF.

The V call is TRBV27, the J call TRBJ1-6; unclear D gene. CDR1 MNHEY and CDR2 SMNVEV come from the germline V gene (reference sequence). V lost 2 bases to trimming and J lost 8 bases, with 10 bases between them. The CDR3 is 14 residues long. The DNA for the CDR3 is TGTGCCAGCAGTTTAAACAGCGGTTATTCACCCCTCCACTTT. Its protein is CASSLNSGYSPLHF.

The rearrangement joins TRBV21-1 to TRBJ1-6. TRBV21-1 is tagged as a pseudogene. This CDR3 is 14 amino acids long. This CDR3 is CASSRRKGWSPLHF. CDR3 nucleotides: TGTGCCAGCAGCAGGCGAAAGGGTTGGTCACCCCTCCACTTT.

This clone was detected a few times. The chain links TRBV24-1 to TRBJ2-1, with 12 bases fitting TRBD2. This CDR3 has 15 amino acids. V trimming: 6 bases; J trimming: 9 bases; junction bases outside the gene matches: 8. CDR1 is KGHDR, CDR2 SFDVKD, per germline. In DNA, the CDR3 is TGTGCCACCAGTCAGACTAGCGGGGGACTGACTGAGCAGTTCTTC. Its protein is CATSQTSGGLTEQFF.

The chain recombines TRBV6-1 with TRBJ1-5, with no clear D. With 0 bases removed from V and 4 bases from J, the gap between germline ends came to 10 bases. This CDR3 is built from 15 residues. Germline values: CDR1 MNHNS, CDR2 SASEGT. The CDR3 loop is CASSEALIGNQPQHF. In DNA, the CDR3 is TGTGCCAGCAGTGAAGCATTGATAGGGAATCAGCCCCAGCATTTT.

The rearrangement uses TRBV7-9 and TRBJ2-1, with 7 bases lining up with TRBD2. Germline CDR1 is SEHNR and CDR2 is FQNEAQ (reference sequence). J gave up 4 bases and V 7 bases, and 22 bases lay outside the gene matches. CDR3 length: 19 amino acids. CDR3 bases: TGTGCCAGCAACCGGGGGGTGCGGTGGTTTAACGGGGATTACAATGAGCAGTTCTTC. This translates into CASNRGVRWFNGDYNEQFF. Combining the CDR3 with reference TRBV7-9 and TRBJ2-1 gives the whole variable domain DTGVSQNPRHKITKRGQNVTFRCDPISEHNRLYWYRQTLGQGPEFLTYFQNEAQLEKSRLLSDRFSAERPKGSFSTLEIQRTEQGDSAMYLCASNRGVRWFNGDYNEQFFGPGTRLTVL.

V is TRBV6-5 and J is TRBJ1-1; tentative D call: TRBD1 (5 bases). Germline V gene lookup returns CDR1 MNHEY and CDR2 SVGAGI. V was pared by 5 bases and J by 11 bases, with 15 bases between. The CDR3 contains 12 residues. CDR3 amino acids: CASSPGPRGAFF. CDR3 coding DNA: TGTGCCAGCAGTCCCGGGCCCCGGGGGGCTTTCTTT.

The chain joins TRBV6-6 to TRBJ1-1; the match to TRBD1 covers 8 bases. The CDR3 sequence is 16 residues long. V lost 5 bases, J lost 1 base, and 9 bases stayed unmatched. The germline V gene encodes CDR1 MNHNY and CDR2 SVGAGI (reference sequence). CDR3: CASSNPGDRGNTEAFF. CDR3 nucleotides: TGTGCCAGCAGTAACCCCGGCGACAGGGGGAACACTGAAGCTTTCTTT.

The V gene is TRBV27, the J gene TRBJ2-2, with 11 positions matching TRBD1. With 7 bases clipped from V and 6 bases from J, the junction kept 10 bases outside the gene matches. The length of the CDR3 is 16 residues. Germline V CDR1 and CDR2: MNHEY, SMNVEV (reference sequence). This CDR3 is CASKDHGQGAPGELFF. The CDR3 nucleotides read TGTGCCAGCAAAGACCACGGACAGGGGGCTCCCGGGGAGCTGTTTTTT.

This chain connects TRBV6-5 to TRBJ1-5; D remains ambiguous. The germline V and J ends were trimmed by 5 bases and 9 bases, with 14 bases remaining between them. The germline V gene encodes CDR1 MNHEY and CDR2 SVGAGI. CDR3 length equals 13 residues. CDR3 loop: CASSRSSGSPQHF. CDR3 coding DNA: TGTGCCAGCAGTCGTTCTTCGGGGTCGCCCCAGCATTTT.

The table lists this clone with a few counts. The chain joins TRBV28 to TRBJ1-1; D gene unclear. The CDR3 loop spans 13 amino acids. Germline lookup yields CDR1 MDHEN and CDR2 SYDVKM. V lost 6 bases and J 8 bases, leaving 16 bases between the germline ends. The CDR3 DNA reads TGTGCCAGCAGGCTCGCGAGGGAGACCGAAGCTTTCTTT. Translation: CASRLARETEAFF.

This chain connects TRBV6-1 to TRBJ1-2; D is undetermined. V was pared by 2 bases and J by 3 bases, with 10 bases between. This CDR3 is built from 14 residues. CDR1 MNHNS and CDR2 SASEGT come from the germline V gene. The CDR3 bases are TGTGCCAGCAGTGAATCGGCAGGCTACTATGGCTACACCTTC. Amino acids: CASSESAGYYGYTF.

DNA for the CDR3: TGTGCCAGCAGCCGAATGGGCCAGCCCCAGCATTTT. Its protein is CASSRMGQPQHF. The J gene is TRBJ1-5, the V gene TRBV5-8; no reliable D call. Trimming removed 4 bases from V and 7 bases from J, with 9 bases in between. This CDR3 has 12 amino acids. CDR1 SGHTS and CDR2 YDEGEE come from the germline V gene.

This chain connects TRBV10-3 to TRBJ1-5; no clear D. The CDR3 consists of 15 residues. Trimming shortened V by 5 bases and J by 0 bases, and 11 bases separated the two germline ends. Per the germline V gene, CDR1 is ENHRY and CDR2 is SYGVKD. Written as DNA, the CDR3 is TGTGCCATCAGTCCCTTGGCTTATAGCAATCAGCCCCAGCATTTT. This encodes CAISPLAYSNQPQHF.

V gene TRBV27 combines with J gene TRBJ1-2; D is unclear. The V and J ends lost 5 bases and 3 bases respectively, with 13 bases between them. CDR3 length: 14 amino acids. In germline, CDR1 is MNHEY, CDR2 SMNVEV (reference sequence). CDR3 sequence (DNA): TGTGCCAGCAGTGTCCGGACCGGGTACTATGGCTACACCTTC. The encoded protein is CASSVRTGYYGYTF.

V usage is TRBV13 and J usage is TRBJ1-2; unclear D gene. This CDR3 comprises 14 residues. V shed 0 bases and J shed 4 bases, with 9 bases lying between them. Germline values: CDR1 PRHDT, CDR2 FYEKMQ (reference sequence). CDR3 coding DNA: TGTGCCAGCAGCTTAGGGGAGGGTCCCTATGGCTACACCTTC. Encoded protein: CASSLGEGPYGYTF.

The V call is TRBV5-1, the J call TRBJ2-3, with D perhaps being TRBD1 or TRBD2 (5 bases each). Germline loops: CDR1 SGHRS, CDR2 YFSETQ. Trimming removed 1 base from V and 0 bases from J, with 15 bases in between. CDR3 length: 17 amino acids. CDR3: CASSLRGVVTSTDTQYF. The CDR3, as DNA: TGCGCCAGCAGCTTGAGAGGGGTTGTGACCAGCACAGATACGCAGTATTTT.